Below are 20 T cell receptor beta chains sequenced from a single sample in a study of CD8 T cells in Susac syndrome. Random hexamers were used to reverse transcribe the RNA input (roughly 0.5 to 1 ug). TCRdb called the immunoSEQ multiplex PCR reads again in MiXCR, with one record for every CDR3 protein. The sample holds around 230,000 distinct CDR3 sequences, approximately 95% seen once. Sample: CD4+ T cells from PBMCs. Every receptor here comes from a human donor with multiple sclerosis.

The chain is built from TRBV30 and TRBJ1-2; 10 bases map to TRBD1. The CDR3 totals 13 residues. The germline V gene encodes CDR1 GTSNPN and CDR2 SVGIG (reference sequence). The junction had 5 bases not matched to a gene; V was cut back by 2 bases and J by 8 bases. The CDR3 spells CAWSRDRGIGYTF. DNA for the CDR3: TGTGCCTGGAGTCGGGACAGGGGAATCGGCTACACCTTC.

This clonotype showed up just once. The rearrangement uses TRBV12-3 or TRBV12-4 and TRBJ1-2; D ambiguous. The ends were cut back, 5 bases at V and 6 bases at J, with 7 bases in the middle. CDR3 size: 11 residues. CDR3 DNA: TGTGCCAGCAGTCCGGTGGATGGCTACACCTTC. The encoded protein is CASSPVDGYTF.

V and J are TRBV28 and TRBJ2-1; D possibly matches TRBD1 or TRBD2 (5 bases each). V lost 5 bases to trimming and J lost 7 bases, with 21 bases between them. CDR3 length equals 16 residues. Germline-derived CDR1 and CDR2 are MDHEN and SYDVKM. CDR3 bases: TGTGCCAGCAGTCCGGCCTGGGGCCCCGAGGGTAATGAGCAGTTCTTC. As protein: CASSPAWGPEGNEQFF.

The CDR3 DNA is TGCAGCGTCGTGGATGGAAACACCATATATTTT. This gives the protein CSVVDGNTIYF. This chain connects TRBV29-1 to TRBJ1-3; unclear D gene. Germline V gene data show CDR1 as SQVTM and CDR2 as ANQGSEA. The CDR3 is 11 residues long. Deletions cut 6 bases from V and 3 bases from J, with 6 bases between.

J is TRBJ2-1 and V is TRBV11-3; TRBD2 agrees at 10 bases. V dropped 3 bases and J dropped 8; count of bases not matched to a gene: 10. CDR1 is SGHNT, CDR2 YENEEA, per germline. The CDR3 spans 16 residues. CDR3 coding DNA: TGTGCCAGCAGCTTTACTCTAGCGGGAGAGGTATATGAGCAGTTCTTC. It specifies CASSFTLAGEVYEQFF.

V and J are TRBV19 and TRBJ2-3; D is uncertain. The CDR3 covers 12 residues. The germline CDR1 and CDR2 sequences are LNHDA and SQIVND (reference sequence). Trimming shortened V by 10 bases and J by 5 bases, and 13 bases separated the two germline ends. The CDR3 here is CATRGREDTQYF. CDR3 DNA: TGTGCCACCCGAGGCCGCGAAGATACGCAGTATTTT.

This clonotype occurred once. This chain joins TRBV30 and TRBJ2-7, with D perhaps TRBD2 (6 bases). V gave up 0 bases and J gave up 2 bases, with 11 bases separating them. From germline, CDR1 is GTSNPN and CDR2 SVGIG (reference sequence). The CDR3 has 14 residues. CDR3 loop: CAWSVWRGTYEQYF. The CDR3 DNA sequence: TGTGCCTGGAGTGTTTGGCGGGGAACCTACGAGCAGTACTTC.

This clonotype was picked up one time. This sequence joins TRBV23-1 and TRBJ1-1; D may be TRBD1 (5 bases). TRBV23-1 is placed among ORFs of uncertain function. CDR3 length equals 13 residues. Trimming took 8 bases from V and 5 from J, leaving 15 bases between them. In DNA, the CDR3 is TGCGCCAGCGGGGCGAAACCTGGGACTGAAGCTTTCTTT. Encoded protein: CASGAKPGTEAFF.

The J gene is TRBJ2-7, the V gene TRBV7-9; D not certain. This CDR3 is 13 amino acids long. Trimming removed 2 bases at V and 3 bases at J, with 8 bases between. Germline assignment: CDR1 SEHNR and CDR2 FQNEAQ (reference sequence). The CDR3 loop is CASSLTSHYEQYF. The CDR3, as DNA: TGTGCCAGCAGCTTAACTTCCCACTACGAGCAGTACTTC.

V usage is TRBV29-1 and J usage is TRBJ2-3, with TRBD2 matching 8 bases. CDR3 size: 15 residues. Germline V gene data show CDR1 as SQVTM and CDR2 as ANQGSEA. V dropped 7 bases and J dropped 0; count of bases not matched to a gene: 9. CDR3 in DNA: TGCAGCGCCCATACTAGCGGAATTAGCACAGATACGCAGTATTTT. Translated: CSAHTSGISTDTQYF.

The chain is built from TRBV9 and TRBJ1-1, with D possibly TRBD1 on 5 matching bases. The CDR3 consists of 12 residues. Germline V CDR1 and CDR2: SGDLS, YYNGEE. V dropped 4 bases and J dropped 6 bases, with 10 bases sitting between them. The CDR3 DNA follows: TGTGCCAGCAGCAAGGCAGGGTCTGAAGCTTTCTTT. Its protein product is CASSKAGSEAFF.

The J gene is TRBJ2-5, the V gene TRBV20-1; 7 bases are a match to TRBD1. This CDR3 is built from 13 residues. Unmatched junction bases numbered 6, after V lost 3 bases and J lost 5 bases. Germline V lookup: CDR1 DFQATT, CDR2 SNEGSKA (reference sequence). The CDR3 loop is CSARQTGDETQYF. In DNA form, the CDR3 reads TGCAGTGCTAGGCAAACAGGGGACGAGACCCAGTACTTC.

This chain links TRBV20-1 with TRBJ2-5; unclear D gene. The germline gives CDR1 DFQATT, CDR2 SNEGSKA (reference sequence). The CDR3 is 11 amino acids. Trimming took off 6 bases at V and 9 bases at J, with 14 bases between the two ends. The DNA of the CDR3 is TGCAGTGCGACCCGTGCTATGTCCCAGTACTTC. The encoded protein is CSATRAMSQYF.

The CDR3 loop is CASSVEFSYNSPLHF. DNA of the CDR3: TGTGCCAGCAGCGTGGAGTTCTCCTATAATTCACCCCTCCACTTT. This sequence joins TRBV9 and TRBJ1-6; no firm D call. Germline V gene data show CDR1 as SGDLS and CDR2 as YYNGEE. V was pared by 2 bases and J by 0 bases, with 6 bases between. This CDR3 contains 15 residues.

This clonotype has just a few counts. CDR3 in amino acids: CSVERGTGGYTF. CDR3 bases: TGCAGCGTTGAGCGGGGGACTGGTGGCTACACCTTC. V and J are TRBV29-1 and TRBJ1-2; possibly TRBD1 for D (5 bases). The CDR3 is made up of 12 amino acids. Trimming stripped 3 bases from V and 7 bases from J, with 12 bases between. Germline V gives CDR1 SQVTM, CDR2 ANQGSEA. The complete variable domain, with remaining parts taken from reference TRBV29-1 and TRBJ1-2, reads SAVISQKPSRDICQRGTSLTIQCQVDSQVTMMFWYRQQPGQSLTLIATANQGSEATYESGFVIDKFPISRPNLTFSTLTVSNMSPEDSSIYLCSVERGTGGYTFGSGTRLTVV.

The chain uses TRBV7-2 and TRBJ1-5; D is undetermined. This CDR3 is built from 15 residues. CDR1 and CDR2 from the germline V gene are SGHTA and FQGNSA. V lost 5 bases and J lost 1, with 12 bases in between. CDR3 protein: CASSPQYGSNQPQHF. The CDR3 region has the DNA TGTGCCAGCAGCCCACAATATGGAAGCAATCAGCCCCAGCATTTT.

The V and J genes are TRBV20-1 and TRBJ2-7, with a tentative D call TRBD2 (5 bases). V lost 5 bases and J lost 5, with 13 bases in between. The CDR3 consists of 12 residues. Looked up from germline, CDR1 is DFQATT and CDR2 is SNEGSKA (reference sequence). CDR3 bases: TGCAGTGCTCCGGAGGTTGGACACGAGCAGTACTTC. It encodes CSAPEVGHEQYF.

The chain links TRBV30 to TRBJ1-1; D is uncertain. V was cut by 3 bases and J by 0 bases, with 2 bases left in between. The CDR3 has 11 residues. Germline assignment: CDR1 GTSNPN and CDR2 SVGIG (reference sequence). The CDR3 loop is CAWRMNTEAFF. CDR3 DNA sequence: TGTGCCTGGAGGATGAACACTGAAGCTTTCTTT.

CDR3 nucleotide sequence: TGTGCCAGCAGCTCTACGTCCGGGGCCAACGTCCTGACTTTC. Protein sequence: CASSSTSGANVLTF. This chain connects TRBV11-2 to TRBJ2-6; D remains ambiguous. The V end was cut by 4 bases, the J end by 4 bases, with 8 bases between. CDR3 length: 14 amino acids. CDR1 SGHAT and CDR2 FQNNGV come from the germline V gene.

V and J are TRBV5-1 and TRBJ2-1; TRBD2 might be the D (6 bases). CDR3 size: 14 residues. The germline V gene has CDR1 SGHRS and CDR2 YFSETQ. Trimming stripped 4 bases from V and 8 bases from J, with 16 bases between. CDR3 bases: TGCGCCAGCAGCCCCCGGGACTTTCGAGATGAGCAGTTCTTC. This translates into CASSPRDFRDEQFF.